The sequence of this T cell receptor (beta chain) was determined in a study of blood T cell repertoires in COVID-19. Study-level information: There were acute and convalescent COVID-19 samples, and they came from the United States, Italy and Spain. The analysed material was cDNA or gDNA that came from T cells, B-cell-depleted T cells, or PBMCs.

TCRdb's table, derived via immunoSEQ multiplex PCR, lists solely in-frame clones and lacks some. The repertoire consists of 650,000 to 800,000 clones, with approximately 90% occurring once and the leading ten covering roughly 0.25%. V was pared by 2 bases and J by 3 bases, with 8 bases of the junction left unmatched. In germline, CDR1 is SGHRS, CDR2 YFSETQ. The CDR3 loop spans 16 amino acids. This TCR came from a woman aged 18-29 years with acute or convalescent COVID-19. Specimen: peripheral blood. The chain has TRBV5-1 and TRBJ2-1, with 7 bases identical to TRBD1. The CDR3 spells CASSFDRDSDYNEQFF. In DNA, the CDR3 is TGCGCCAGCAGCTTCGACCGGGACAGCGACTACAATGAGCAGTTCTTC.